This T cell receptor beta chain was identified during a study of blood T cell repertoires in COVID-19. The method was immunoSEQ multiplex PCR; TCRdb's version includes in-frame clones alone and lacks a portion of them. The sample yields 150,000 to 200,000 clones, around 90% seen once. Per germline, CDR1 SGHNT and CDR2 YENEEA. Trimming cost V 3 bases and J 1 base, with 8 bases left between them. The CDR3 is 14 amino acids. This clone was counted once. Specimen: peripheral blood. The receptor comes from a man in his sixties with acute or convalescent COVID-19. This sequence joins TRBV11-3 and TRBJ2-3; tentatively, D is TRBD2 (5 bases). The CDR3: CASSFGRGTDTQYF. CDR3 coding DNA: TGTGCCAGCAGCTTCGGGCGGGGCACAGATACGCAGTATTTT.